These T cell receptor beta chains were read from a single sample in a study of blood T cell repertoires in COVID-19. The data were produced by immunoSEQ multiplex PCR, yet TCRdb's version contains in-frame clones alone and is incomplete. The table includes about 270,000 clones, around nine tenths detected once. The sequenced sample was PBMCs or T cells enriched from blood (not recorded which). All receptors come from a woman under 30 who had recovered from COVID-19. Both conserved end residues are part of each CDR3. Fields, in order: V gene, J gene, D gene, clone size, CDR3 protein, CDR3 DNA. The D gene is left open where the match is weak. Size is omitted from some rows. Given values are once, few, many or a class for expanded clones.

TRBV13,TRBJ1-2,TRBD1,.,CASTFTGEPYYGYTF,TGTGCCAGCACCTTTACAGGGGAGCCGTACTATGGCTACACCTTC
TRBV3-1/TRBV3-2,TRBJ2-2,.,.,CASSQGRAPNTGELFF,TGTGCCAGCAGCCAAGGGAGGGCACCGAACACCGGGGAGCTGTTTTTT
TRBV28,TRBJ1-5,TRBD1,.,CASSLFIGQGAKQPQHF,TGTGCCAGCAGTTTATTTATAGGACAGGGGGCGAAACAGCCCCAGCATTTT
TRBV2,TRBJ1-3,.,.,CASNSESSGNTIYF,TGTGCCAGCAACTCCGAAAGCTCTGGAAACACCATATATTTT
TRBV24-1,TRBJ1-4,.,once,CATSIGGREPEKLFF,TGTGCCACCAGTATCGGGGGACGGGAACCGGAAAAACTGTTTTTT
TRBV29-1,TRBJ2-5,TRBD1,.,CSVEGTGPETQYF,TGCAGCGTGGAGGGGACAGGGCCAGAGACCCAGTACTTC
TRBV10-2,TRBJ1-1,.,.,CASSDRRNTEAFF,TGCGCCAGCAGTGACAGGCGGAACACTGAAGCTTTCTTT
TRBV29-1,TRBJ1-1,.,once,CSSGVNTEAFF,TGCAGCAGCGGGGTGAACACTGAAGCTTTCTTT
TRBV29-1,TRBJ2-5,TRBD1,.,CSARTGRETQYF,TGCAGCGCGAGGACAGGGAGAGAGACCCAGTACTTC
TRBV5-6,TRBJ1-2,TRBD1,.,CASSSAGGYGYTF,TGTGCCAGCAGCTCGGCAGGGGGCTATGGCTACACCTTC
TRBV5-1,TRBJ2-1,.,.,CASSGVAELYNEQFF,TGCGCCAGCAGCGGGGTAGCGGAACTCTACAATGAGCAGTTCTTC
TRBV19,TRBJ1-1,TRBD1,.,CASSIEIGTGLNTEAFF,TGTGCCAGTAGTATAGAGATAGGGACAGGGCTCAACACTGAAGCTTTCTTT
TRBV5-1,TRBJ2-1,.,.,CASTRGDSYNEQFF,TGCGCCAGCACCCGCGGGGACTCCTACAATGAGCAGTTCTTC
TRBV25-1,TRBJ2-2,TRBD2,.,CASSEGRAGELFF,TGTGCCAGCAGTGAGGGGAGGGCCGGGGAGCTGTTTTTT
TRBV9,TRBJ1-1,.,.,CASSVGQNMNTEAFF,TGTGCCAGCAGCGTAGGACAGAACATGAACACTGAAGCTTTCTTT
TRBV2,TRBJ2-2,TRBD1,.,CASRGQVNTGELFF,TGTGCCAGCCGAGGACAGGTGAACACCGGGGAGCTGTTTTTT
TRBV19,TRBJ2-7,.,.,CASSIGPLLEQYF,TGTGCCAGTAGTATAGGCCCTCTACTCGAGCAGTACTTC
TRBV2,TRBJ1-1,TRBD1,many,CASGQGALSTEAFF,TGTGCCAGCGGACAGGGGGCCTTGAGCACTGAAGCTTTCTTT
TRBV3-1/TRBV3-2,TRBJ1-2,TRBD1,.,CASSLNRGFYGYTF,TGTGCCAGCAGTCTGAACAGGGGCTTTTATGGCTACACCTTC
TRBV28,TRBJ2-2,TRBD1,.,CATIEPTGDTGELFF,TGTGCCACCATCGAACCGACAGGGGACACCGGGGAGCTGTTTTTT
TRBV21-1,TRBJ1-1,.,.,CASSIDRGRRDTEAFF,TGTGCCAGCAGCATAGACAGGGGGCGTAGGGACACTGAAGCTTTCTTT
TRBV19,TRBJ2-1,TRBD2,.,CASSSRTSGSRYDEQFF,TGTGCCAGTAGTTCAAGGACTAGCGGGAGTAGGTACGATGAGCAGTTCTTC
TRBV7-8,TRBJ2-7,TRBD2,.,CASSWGLAGVSEQYF,TGTGCCAGCAGCTGGGGACTAGCGGGAGTCTCCGAGCAGTACTTC
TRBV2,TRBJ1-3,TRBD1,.,CASSGDRGIGNTIYF,TGTGCCAGCAGTGGTGACAGGGGGATTGGAAACACCATATATTTT
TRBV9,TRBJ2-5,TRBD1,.,CASSARTGQETQYF,TGTGCCAGCAGCGCCCGGACAGGACAAGAGACCCAGTACTTC
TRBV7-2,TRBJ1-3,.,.,CASSPYGSSGNTIYF,TGTGCCAGCAGCCCGTACGGGAGCTCTGGAAACACCATATATTTT
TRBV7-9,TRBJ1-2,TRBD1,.,CASTEYRDSYGYTF,TGTGCCAGCACCGAATACAGGGACAGCTATGGCTACACCTTC
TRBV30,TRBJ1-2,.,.,CAWKLTTAGGYTF,TGTGCCTGGAAGCTGACGACTGCTGGGGGCTACACCTTC
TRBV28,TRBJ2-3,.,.,CASSLRSITDTQYF,TGTGCCAGCAGTTTGCGGTCCATCACAGATACGCAGTATTTT
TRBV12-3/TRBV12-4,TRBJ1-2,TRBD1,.,CASSTTGGNGYTF,TGTGCCAGCAGTACGACAGGGGGGAATGGCTACACCTTC
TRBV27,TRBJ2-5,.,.,CASLGPSGAQYF,TGTGCCAGTCTAGGACCGTCCGGGGCCCAGTACTTC
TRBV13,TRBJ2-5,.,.,CASSLRGGVNRETQYF,TGTGCCAGCAGCTTGAGGGGGGGAGTTAATAGAGAGACCCAGTACTTC
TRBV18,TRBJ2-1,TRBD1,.,CASSPETGALNEQFF,TGTGCCAGCTCACCAGAGACAGGGGCTCTGAATGAGCAGTTCTTC
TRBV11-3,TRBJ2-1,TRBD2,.,CASSPRTSGSSYNEQFF,TGTGCCAGCAGCCCAAGGACTAGCGGGAGCTCCTACAATGAGCAGTTCTTC
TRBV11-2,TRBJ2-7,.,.,CASSWTIGGSSYEQYF,TGTGCCAGCAGCTGGACTATTGGAGGCAGCTCCTACGAGCAGTACTTC
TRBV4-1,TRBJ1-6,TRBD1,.,CASSLTTGTGGLALHF,TGCGCCAGCAGCTTGACGACCGGGACAGGGGGCTTGGCCCTCCACTTT
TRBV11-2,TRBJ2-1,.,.,CASSGTGADEQFF,TGTGCCAGCAGCGGGACGGGAGCGGATGAGCAGTTCTTC
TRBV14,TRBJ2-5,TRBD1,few,CASSSRDRGGETQYF,TGTGCCAGCAGCTCCCGGGACAGGGGCGGGGAGACCCAGTACTTC
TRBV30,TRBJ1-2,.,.,CASSGTPDVGYTF,TGTGCCTCAAGCGGGACACCTGATGTTGGCTACACCTTC
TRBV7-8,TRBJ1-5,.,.,CASSYGTRNQPQHF,TGTGCCAGCAGCTACGGGACAAGAAATCAGCCCCAGCATTTT
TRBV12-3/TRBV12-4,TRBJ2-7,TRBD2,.,CASRTSGTYEQYF,TGTGCCAGCAGGACTAGCGGAACCTACGAGCAGTACTTC
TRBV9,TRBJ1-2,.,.,CASSVDEDHYGYTF,TGTGCCAGCAGCGTAGACGAGGATCACTATGGCTACACCTTC
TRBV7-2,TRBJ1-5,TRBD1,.,CASNIGTGSNQPQHF,TGTGCCAGCAACATAGGGACAGGGAGCAATCAGCCCCAGCATTTT
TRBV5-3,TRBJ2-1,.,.,CARSFEVAGCYYNEQFF,TGTGCCAGAAGCTTTGAGGTGGCGGGATGCTACTACAATGAGCAGTTCTTC
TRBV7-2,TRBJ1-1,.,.,CASSLRGGMYTEAFF,TGTGCCAGCAGCTTACGGGGGGGCATGTACACTGAAGCTTTCTTT
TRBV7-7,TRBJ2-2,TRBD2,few,CASSLSASGSTGELFF,TGTGCCAGCAGCTTATCCGCTAGCGGGAGCACCGGGGAGCTGTTTTTT
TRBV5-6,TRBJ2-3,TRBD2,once,CASSLSSGRRKGTDTQYF,TGTGCCAGCAGCCTGAGTAGCGGGAGAAGGAAGGGCACAGATACGCAGTATTTT
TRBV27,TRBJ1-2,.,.,CASSPTGYGYTF,TGTGCCAGCAGTCCCACAGGGTACGGCTACACCTTC
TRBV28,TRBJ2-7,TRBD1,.,CASSTQGAYEQYF,TGTGCCAGCAGCACCCAGGGGGCCTACGAGCAGTACTTC
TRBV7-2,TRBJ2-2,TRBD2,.,CASSRPSGGGNTGELFF,TGTGCCAGCAGTCGACCCAGCGGGGGAGGTAACACCGGGGAGCTGTTTTTT
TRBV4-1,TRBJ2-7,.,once,CASSHAGTYEQYF,TGCGCCAGCAGCCACGCCGGTACCTACGAGCAGTACTTC
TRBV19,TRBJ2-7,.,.,CASSTQPGFGQYF,TGTGCCAGTAGTACCCAACCCGGTTTCGGGCAGTACTTC
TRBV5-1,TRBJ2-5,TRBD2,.,CASSLGLAGQETQYF,TGCGCCAGCAGCCTAGGGCTAGCGGGACAAGAGACCCAGTACTTC
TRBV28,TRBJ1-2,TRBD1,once,CASSKDRRSNYGYTF,TGTGCCAGCAGTAAGGACAGGCGAAGTAACTATGGCTACACCTTC
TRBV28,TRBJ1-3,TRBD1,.,CASRETGVPSGNTIYF,TGTGCCAGCAGAGAGACAGGGGTCCCCTCTGGAAACACCATATATTTT
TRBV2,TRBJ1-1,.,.,CASSWKGRDTEAFF,TGTGCCAGCAGTTGGAAGGGGAGGGACACTGAAGCTTTCTTT
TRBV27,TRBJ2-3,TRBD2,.,CASSSGLATDTQYF,TGTGCCAGCAGTTCGGGACTAGCGACAGATACGCAGTATTTT
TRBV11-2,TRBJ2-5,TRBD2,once,CASSLGGRGGRETQYF,TGTGCCAGCAGCTTAGGAGGGCGGGGGGGCCGAGAGACCCAGTACTTC
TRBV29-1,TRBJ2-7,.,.,CSVEDAGVGQYF,TGCAGCGTTGAAGATGCAGGGGTAGGACAGTACTTC
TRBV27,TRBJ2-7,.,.,CASTSGASYEQYF,TGTGCCAGCACCTCAGGGGCTTCCTACGAGCAGTACTTC